Shown below are 11 T cell receptor beta chains from a single sample sequenced in a study of control samples from healthy donors and cancer patients. Profiling relied on immunoSEQ multiplex PCR, and the TCRdb table lists in-frame clones only, not all of them. The sample carries some 97,000 clones, more than 75% recorded once. What was sequenced was blood. The receptor set was obtained from a woman between 45 and 65 years old in good health.

The genes are TRBV19 and TRBJ2-7; a weak D match, TRBD1 (6 bases). This CDR3 has 13 residues. With 4 bases removed from V and 2 bases from J, the gap between germline ends came to 9 bases. From germline, CDR1 is LNHDA and CDR2 SQIVND (reference sequence). CDR3 region: CASSTGATYEQYF. CDR3 bases: TGTGCCAGTAGTACAGGGGCAACCTACGAGCAGTACTTC.

The chain links TRBV25-1 to TRBJ2-5; D is possibly TRBD1 (6 bases). V gave up 0 bases and J gave up 5 bases, with 19 bases separating them. The CDR3 consists of 17 residues. Looked up from germline, CDR1 is MGHDK and CDR2 is SYGVNS. Here the CDR3 DNA reads TGTGCCAGCAGTGAATATAGTGTTGGGTACAGGGCGGAGACCCAGTACTTC. Protein product: CASSEYSVGYRAETQYF.

In its sample, this clone was seen once. The chain carries TRBV10-2 and TRBJ2-7; D might be TRBD2 (5 bases). Deletions cut 6 bases from V and 5 bases from J, with 17 bases between. The germline V gene has CDR1 WSHSY and CDR2 SAAADI. The CDR3 covers 14 residues. CDR3 nucleotide sequence: TGCGCCAGCAGCAGCAGGACGGGGTGGAACGAGCAGTACTTC. This sequence encodes CASSSRTGWNEQYF.

The chain links TRBV4-1 to TRBJ2-4; D not resolved. The ends were cut back, 1 base at V and 7 bases at J, with 11 bases in the middle. CDR1 is MGHRA and CDR2 is YSYEKL in the germline V gene. The CDR3 consists of 14 residues. The CDR3 sequence is CASSQGPMENIQYF. Written as DNA, the CDR3 is TGCGCCAGCAGCCAAGGACCCATGGAGAACATTCAGTACTTC.

This clone was counted a few times. For the CDR3, the DNA is TGTGCCAGCAGCCGAAGTGGGGGGCCGTATGGCTACACCTTC. This codes for CASSRSGGPYGYTF. The rearrangement uses TRBV27 and TRBJ1-2; a weak D match, TRBD1 (6 bases). V was shortened by 6 bases and J by 5 bases, with 16 bases between the two germline ends. The CDR3 runs to 14 residues. Germline CDR1 MNHEY, CDR2 SMNVEV (reference sequence).

The chain uses TRBV11-2 and TRBJ2-3; D perhaps matches TRBD2 (5 bases). Deletions cut 1 base from V and 0 bases from J, with 8 bases between. Germline V gene data show CDR1 as SGHAT and CDR2 as FQNNGV. This CDR3 has 15 residues. The CDR3 DNA follows: TGTGCCAGCAGCTTAGGCGGGTGGAGCACAGATACGCAGTATTTT. It encodes CASSLGGWSTDTQYF.

The chain couples TRBV27 to TRBJ1-1; TRBD1 is a possible D gene (5 bases). The CDR3 consists of 14 residues. The germline V and J ends were trimmed by 4 bases and 0 bases, with 9 bases remaining between them. Per the germline V gene, CDR1 is MNHEY and CDR2 is SMNVEV (reference sequence). CDR3 residues: CASSSGTVNTEAFF. The CDR3 region has the DNA TGTGCCAGCAGTTCAGGGACGGTGAACACTGAAGCTTTCTTT.

V gene TRBV24-1 combines with J gene TRBJ2-3; 10 positions agree with TRBD1. The CDR3 runs 16 residues. The junction had 7 bases not matched to a gene; V was cut back by 4 bases and J by 4 bases. The germline V gene encodes CDR1 KGHDR and CDR2 SFDVKD. The CDR3 nucleotides read TGTGCCACCAGTGACCCGGGACAGGGGTATGCAGATACGCAGTATTTT. Amino acid sequence: CATSDPGQGYADTQYF.

The gene calls are TRBV7-9 and TRBJ2-7, with TRBD1 matching 10 bases. The CDR3 is made up of 16 amino acids. V lost 5 bases, J lost 2 bases, and 9 bases stayed unmatched. Germline CDR1 SEHNR, CDR2 FQNEAQ (reference sequence). In DNA form, the CDR3 reads TGTGCCAGCAGCCCCCCCGGGACAGGGGCCCCCTACGAGCAGTACTTC. Its translation is CASSPPGTGAPYEQYF.

The CDR3 reads CASSGRASPLHF. As DNA, the CDR3 is TGTGCCAGCTCTGGACGGGCTTCACCCCTCCACTTT. The J gene is TRBJ1-6, the V gene TRBV19; D not resolved. CDR3 length: 12 amino acids. Trimming took 9 bases from V and 9 from J, leaving 12 bases between them. The germline CDR1 and CDR2 sequences are LNHDA and SQIVND (reference sequence).

The rearrangement joins TRBV9 to TRBJ1-1; D gene ambiguous. From germline, CDR1 is SGDLS and CDR2 YYNGEE. The CDR3 has 13 amino acids. V lost 4 bases and J 6 bases, leaving 13 bases between the germline ends. This CDR3 is CASSSTGESEAFF. As DNA, the CDR3 is TGTGCCAGCAGCTCCACCGGTGAATCTGAAGCTTTCTTT.